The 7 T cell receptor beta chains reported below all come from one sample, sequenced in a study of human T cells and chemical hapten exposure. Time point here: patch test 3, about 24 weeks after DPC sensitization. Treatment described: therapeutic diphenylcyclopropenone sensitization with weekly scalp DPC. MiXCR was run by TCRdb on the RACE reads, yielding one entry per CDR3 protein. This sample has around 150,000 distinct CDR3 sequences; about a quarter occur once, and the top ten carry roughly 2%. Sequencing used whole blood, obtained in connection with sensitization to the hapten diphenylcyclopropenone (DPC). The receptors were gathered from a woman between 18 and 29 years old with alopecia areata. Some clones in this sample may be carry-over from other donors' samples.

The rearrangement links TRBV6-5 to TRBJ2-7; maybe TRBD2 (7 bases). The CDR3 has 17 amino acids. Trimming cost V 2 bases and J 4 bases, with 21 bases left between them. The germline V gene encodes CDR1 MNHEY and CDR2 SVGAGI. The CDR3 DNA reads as TGTGCCAGCAGTTACCGGGGACGGGGGGCTCAACTTTACGAGCAGTACTTC. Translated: CASSYRGRGAQLYEQYF.

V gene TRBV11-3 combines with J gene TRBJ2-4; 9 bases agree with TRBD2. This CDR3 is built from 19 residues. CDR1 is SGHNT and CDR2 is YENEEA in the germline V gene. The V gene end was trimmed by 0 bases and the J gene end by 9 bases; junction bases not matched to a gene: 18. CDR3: CASSLEERPSGESIVIQYF. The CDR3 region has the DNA TGTGCCAGCAGCTTAGAGGAGAGGCCTAGCGGGGAATCCATAGTCATTCAGTACTTC.

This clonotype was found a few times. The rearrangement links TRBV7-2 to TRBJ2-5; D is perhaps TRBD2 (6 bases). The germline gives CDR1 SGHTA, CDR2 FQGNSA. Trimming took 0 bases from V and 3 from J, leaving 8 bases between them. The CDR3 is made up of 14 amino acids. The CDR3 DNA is TGTGCCAGCAGCTTAGCGGCTAGCGAAGAGACCCAGTACTTC. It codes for CASSLAASEETQYF.

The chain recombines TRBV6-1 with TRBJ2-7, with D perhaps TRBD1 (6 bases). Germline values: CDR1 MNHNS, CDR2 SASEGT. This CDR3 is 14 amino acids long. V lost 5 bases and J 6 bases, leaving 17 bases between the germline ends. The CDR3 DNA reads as TGTGCCAGCAGTCTTGGGACAATCTCGAGCGAGCAGTACTTC. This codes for CASSLGTISSEQYF.

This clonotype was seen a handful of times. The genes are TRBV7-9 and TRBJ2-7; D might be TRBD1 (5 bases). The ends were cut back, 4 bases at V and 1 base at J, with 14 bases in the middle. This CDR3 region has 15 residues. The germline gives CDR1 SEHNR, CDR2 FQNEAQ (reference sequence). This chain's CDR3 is CASSSTQGTSYEQYF. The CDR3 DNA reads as TGTGCCAGCAGCTCTACCCAGGGAACGTCCTACGAGCAGTACTTC.

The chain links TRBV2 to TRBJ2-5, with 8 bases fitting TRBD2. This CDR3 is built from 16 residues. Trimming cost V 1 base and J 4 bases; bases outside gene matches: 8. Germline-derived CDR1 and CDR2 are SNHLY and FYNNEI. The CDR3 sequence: CASSEDSGSGRETQYF. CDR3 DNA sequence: TGTGCCAGCAGTGAAGACAGCGGGAGTGGGCGAGAGACCCAGTACTTC.

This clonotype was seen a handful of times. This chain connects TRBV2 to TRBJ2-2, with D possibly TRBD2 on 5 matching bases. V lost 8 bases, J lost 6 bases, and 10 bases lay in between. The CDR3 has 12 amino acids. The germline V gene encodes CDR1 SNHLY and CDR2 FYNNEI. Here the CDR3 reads CASSGSAGELFF. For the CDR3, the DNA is TGTGCCAGCTCGGGGTCGGCCGGGGAGCTGTTTTTT.